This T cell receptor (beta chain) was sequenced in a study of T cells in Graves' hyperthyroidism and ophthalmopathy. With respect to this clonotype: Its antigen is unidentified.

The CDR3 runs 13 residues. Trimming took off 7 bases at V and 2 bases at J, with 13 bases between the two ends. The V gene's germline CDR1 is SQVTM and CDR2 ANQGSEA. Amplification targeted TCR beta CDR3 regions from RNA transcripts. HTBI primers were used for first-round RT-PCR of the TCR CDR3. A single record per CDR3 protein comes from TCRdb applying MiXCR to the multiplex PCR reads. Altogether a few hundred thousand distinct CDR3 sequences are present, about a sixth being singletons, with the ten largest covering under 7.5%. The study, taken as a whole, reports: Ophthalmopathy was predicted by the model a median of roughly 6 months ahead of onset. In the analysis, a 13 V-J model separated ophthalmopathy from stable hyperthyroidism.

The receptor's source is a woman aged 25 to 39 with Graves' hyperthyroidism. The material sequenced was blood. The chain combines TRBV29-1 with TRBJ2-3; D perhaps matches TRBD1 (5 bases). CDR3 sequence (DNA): TGCAGCGCCACCCGACAGACCACAGATACGCAGTATTTT. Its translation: CSATRQTTDTQYF.